These 12 T cell receptor beta chains came from one sample sequenced in a study of Graves' ophthalmopathy and Graves' hyperthyroidism. For repertoire sequencing, the TCR beta CDR3 regions were amplified from RNA transcripts. A first-round RT-PCR used HTBI primers, followed by a second-round multiplex PCR. Using its own MiXCR run on the multiplex PCR reads, TCRdb lists one record per CDR3 protein. The sample carries approximately 540,000 distinct CDR3 sequences, 35% to 40% recorded once. The sequencing sample was made of peripheral blood or thyroid tissue (not recorded which). The receptor source for this set is an adult man with Graves' hyperthyroidism.

This clonotype was picked up many times. A junction boundary mismatches the germline segment, possibly from a read error. The chain combines TRBV7-9 with TRBJ2-7; 7 bases match TRBD2. Germline CDR1 is SEHNR and CDR2 is FQNEAQ (reference sequence). This CDR3 has 14 amino acids. The CDR3 region has the DNA TGTGCCAGCAGCCTAGCGGCCACATTCTACGAGCAGTACTTC. As protein: CASSLAATFYEQYF. The full variable domain, completed using reference TRBV7-9 and TRBJ2-7, is DTGVSQNPRHKITKRGQNVTFRCDPISEHNRLYWYRQTLGQGPEFLTYFQNEAQLEKSRLLSDRFSAERPKGSFSTLEIQRTEQGDSAMYLCASSLAATFYEQYFGPGTRLTVT.

Here the CDR3 reads CASRSSAYNEQFF. The CDR3 DNA is TGTGCCAGTAGGTCTAGCGCCTACAATGAGCAGTTCTTC. The chain recombines TRBV2 with TRBJ2-1; tentative D call: TRBD2 (6 bases). V lost 9 bases to trimming and J lost 2 bases, with 11 bases between them. Germline values: CDR1 SNHLY, CDR2 FYNNEI. The length of the CDR3 is 13 residues.

V gene TRBV7-9 combines with J gene TRBJ1-4; 7 bases agree with TRBD1. The CDR3 consists of 13 residues. Germline values: CDR1 SEHNR, CDR2 FQNEAQ (reference sequence). Losses at the gene ends were 7 bases for V and 4 bases for J; bases not matched to a gene: 3. This CDR3 is CASTGGLNEKLFF. The CDR3 region has the DNA TGTGCCAGCACAGGGGGTCTTAATGAAAAACTGTTTTTT. Full variable domain (rest looked up from reference TRBV7-9 and TRBJ1-4): DTGVSQNPRHKITKRGQNVTFRCDPISEHNRLYWYRQTLGQGPEFLTYFQNEAQLEKSRLLSDRFSAERPKGSFSTLEIQRTEQGDSAMYLCASTGGLNEKLFFGSGTQLSVL.

This clonotype showed up just a few times. V is TRBV5-1 and J is TRBJ1-1; TRBD1 matches 7 bases. The CDR3 has 15 amino acids. CDR1 and CDR2 (germline): SGHRS, YFSETQ. J was trimmed by 3 bases and V by 0 bases; bases with no gene match: 5. The CDR3 bases are TGCGCCAGCAGCTTGGCGTCAGGGGGTTACACTGAAGCTTTCTTT. It is translated as CASSLASGGYTEAFF.

This clonotype was recorded a few times. This chain joins TRBV20-1 and TRBJ2-7; 9 nucleotides align to TRBD1. The CDR3 totals 15 residues. Trimming took 6 bases from V and 5 from J; bases not matched to a gene: 14. The germline V gene has CDR1 DFQATT and CDR2 SNEGSKA (reference sequence). The CDR3 region is CSATLTGTGQNEQYF. The CDR3 coding sequence is TGCAGTGCCACCCTCACCGGGACAGGGCAAAACGAGCAGTACTTC.

The chain carries TRBV9 and TRBJ2-5; D ambiguous. V was shortened by 0 bases and J by 4 bases, with 13 bases between the two germline ends. CDR3 length equals 15 residues. Germline CDR1 SGDLS, CDR2 YYNGEE. The CDR3 reads CASSVDSGSPETQYF. Written as DNA, the CDR3 is TGTGCCAGCAGCGTAGATTCCGGGTCCCCAGAGACCCAGTACTTC.

This clonotype appeared many times. The chain employs TRBV6-5 and TRBJ1-5, with D perhaps matching TRBD1 (6 bases). Trimming removed 6 bases from V and 5 bases from J, with 17 bases in between. CDR3 length: 15 residues. In germline, CDR1 is MNHEY, CDR2 SVGAGI. The DNA for the CDR3 is TGTGCCAGCAGCCCGACCAGGGGACCCTATCAGCCCCAGCATTTT. Its translation: CASSPTRGPYQPQHF.

On this clonotype: This could be a read error, since a much larger clone is one nucleotide away. The DNA of the CDR3 is TGCGCCAGCAGCCAAAGTCTCCAAGAGGCCCAGTACTTC. Translation: CASSQSLQEAQYF. The chain uses TRBV4-1 and TRBJ2-5; no definite D call. The germline gives CDR1 MGHRA, CDR2 YSYEKL. The CDR3 has 13 amino acids.

V is TRBV25-1 and J is TRBJ1-1; D uncertain. This CDR3 comprises 14 residues. Germline CDR1 reads MGHDK; CDR2 reads SYGVNS. V lost 6 bases to trimming and J lost 1 base, with 12 bases between them. The CDR3 loop is CASRPTRGNTEAFF. In DNA, the CDR3 is TGTGCCAGCAGACCCACGCGGGGGAACACTGAAGCTTTCTTT.

This clonotype was counted many times. J is TRBJ2-5 and V is TRBV7-3; D unclear. Trimming took off 4 bases at V and 2 bases at J, with 14 bases between the two ends. This CDR3 spans 15 amino acids. Germline-derived CDR1 and CDR2 are SGHTA and FQGTGA. The CDR3 reads CASSSTPGLQETQYF. DNA for the CDR3: TGTGCCAGCAGCTCCACACCCGGCCTGCAAGAGACCCAGTACTTC.

The chain couples TRBV20-1 to TRBJ2-7; D is possibly TRBD2 (6 bases). V shed 0 bases and J shed 7 bases, with 13 bases lying between them. CDR1 DFQATT and CDR2 SNEGSKA come from the germline V gene (reference sequence). This CDR3 spans 13 amino acids. The CDR3 here is CSARDGSTGEQYF. CDR3 in DNA: TGCAGTGCTAGAGACGGGAGCACCGGGGAGCAGTACTTC.

A few counts support this clonotype. V is TRBV27 and J is TRBJ2-7, with D unclear. Germline values: CDR1 MNHEY, CDR2 SMNVEV (reference sequence). The CDR3 is made up of 16 amino acids. V was pared by 0 bases and J by 0 bases, with 12 bases between. Here the CDR3 reads CASSLSAASLSYEQYF. The CDR3 nucleotides read TGTGCCAGCAGTTTATCGGCGGCTTCCCTCTCCTACGAGCAGTACTTC.